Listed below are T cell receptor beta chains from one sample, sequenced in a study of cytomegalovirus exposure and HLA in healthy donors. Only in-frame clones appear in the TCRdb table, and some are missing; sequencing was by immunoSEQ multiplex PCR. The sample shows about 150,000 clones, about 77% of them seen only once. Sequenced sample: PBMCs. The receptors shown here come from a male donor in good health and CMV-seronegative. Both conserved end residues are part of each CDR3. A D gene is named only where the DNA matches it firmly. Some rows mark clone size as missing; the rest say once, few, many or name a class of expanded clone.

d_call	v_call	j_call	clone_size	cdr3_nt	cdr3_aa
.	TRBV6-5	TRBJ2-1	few	TGTGCCAGCAGTTACAGGGGGATCTACAATGAGCAGTTCTTC	CASSYRGIYNEQFF
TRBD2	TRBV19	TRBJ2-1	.	TGTGCCAGTAGTACGCCTAGCGGGAGGGCAAATGAGCAGTTCTTC	CASSTPSGRANEQFF
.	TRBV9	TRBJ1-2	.	TGTGCCAGCAGCGTATGGCCAGGGATTAACTATGGCTACACCTTC	CASSVWPGINYGYTF
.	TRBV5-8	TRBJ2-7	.	TGTGCCAGCAGCTTAGAACCCGCTAGCTCCTACGAGCAGTACTTC	CASSLEPASSYEQYF
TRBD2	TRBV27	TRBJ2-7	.	TGTGCCAGCAGTCCTAGGCGGCTAGCGGGGGCCTCAAACTCCTACGAGCAGTACTTC	CASSPRRLAGASNSYEQYF
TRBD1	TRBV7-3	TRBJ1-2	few	TGTGCCAGCAGCTCAATACCGCCGGACAGGGTAGTGTATGGCTACACCTTC	CASSSIPPDRVVYGYTF
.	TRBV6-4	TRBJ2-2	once	TGTGCCAGCAGTGACGGGACTAACACCGGGGAGCTGTTTTTT	CASSDGTNTGELFF
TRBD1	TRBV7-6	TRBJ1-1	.	TGTGCCAGCAGCAGACAGGGGAACACTGAAGCTTTCTTT	CASSRQGNTEAFF
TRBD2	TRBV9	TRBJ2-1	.	TGTGCCAGCAGCGGCGCACTAGCGGGATACAATGAGCAGTTCTTC	CASSGALAGYNEQFF
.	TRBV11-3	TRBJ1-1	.	TGTGCCAGCAGACCCTCAGGGGAGAATGCGAGCGGGAACACTGAAGCTTTCTTT	CASRPSGENASGNTEAFF
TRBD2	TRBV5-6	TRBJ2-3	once	TGTGCCAGCAGCTTCTTAGCGGGGGGGCTTCGAGCAGATACGCAGTATTTT	CASSFLAGGLRADTQYF
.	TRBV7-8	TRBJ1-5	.	TGTGCCAGCAGCTCCCGGGTCCCGAGAACGGCCCAGCATTTT	CASSSRVPRTAQHF
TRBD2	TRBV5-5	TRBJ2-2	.	TGTGCCAGCAGTCGATTCGCTAGCGGAGCGAACACCGGGGAGCTGTTTTTT	CASSRFASGANTGELFF
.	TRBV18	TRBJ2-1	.	TGTGCCAGCTCACCACGCCCGCCCAGTAATGAGCAGTTCTTC	CASSPRPPSNEQFF
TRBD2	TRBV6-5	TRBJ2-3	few	TGTGCCAGCAGCCCGACTAGCGGGAGCGGGGGGTATTTT	CASSPTSGSGGYF
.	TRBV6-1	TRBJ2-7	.	TGTGCCAGCAGTGAACCAAGGTCCCTCAGGAAATACGAGCAGTACTTC	CASSEPRSLRKYEQYF
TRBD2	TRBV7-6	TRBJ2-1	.	TGTGCCAGCAGCGTAGGGACTAGCGGGACGAGGCGGTTCTTC	CASSVGTSGTRRFF
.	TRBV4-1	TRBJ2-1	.	TGCGCCAGCGGGCAAATGGGGGCCCCGTTCTTC	CASGQMGAPFF
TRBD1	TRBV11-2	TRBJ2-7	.	TGTGCCAGCAGCTTAGTGGGGGACAGGGCAGCTGTACAGTACTTC	CASSLVGDRAAVQYF
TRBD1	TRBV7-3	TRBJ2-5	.	TGTGCCAGCAGCTCCCCGGGACAGCCACGCAAGGAGACCCAGTACTTC	CASSSPGQPRKETQYF
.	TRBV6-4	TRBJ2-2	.	TGTGCCAGCAGCGAACAGGGCACCGGGGAGCTGTTTTTT	CASSEQGTGELFF
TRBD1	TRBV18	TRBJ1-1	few	TGTGCCAGCTCACCTCAAGGGACAGGGGGCGCGAACACTGAAGCTTTCTTT	CASSPQGTGGANTEAFF
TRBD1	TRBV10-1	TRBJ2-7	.	TGCGCCAGCAGCCCTCAAGGACAGGGGGCCGGGCGGGAACTCTCGGAGCAGTACTTC	CASSPQGQGAGRELSEQYF